The 20 T cell receptor beta chains reported below all come from one sample, sequenced in a study of T-cell memory formation after mild COVID-19. TCRdb reprocessed the 5' RACE reads via MiXCR and lists one record per CDR3 protein. The sample contains more than 200,000 distinct CDR3 sequences, around 15% of which appear only once. Material: PBMCs or a T cell subset sorted from them (not recorded which). These receptor sequences come from a man aged 18-30 years who had mild COVID-19 (a few samples of this study predate the infection). Cell type and time point are not known.

V usage is TRBV3-1 and J usage is TRBJ2-1; D gene uncertain. The ends were cut back, 4 bases at V and 12 bases at J, with 13 bases in the middle. CDR1 and CDR2 from the germline V gene are LGHDT and YNNKEL (reference sequence). The CDR3 has 12 residues. Written as DNA, the CDR3 is TGTGCCAGCAGCCCAGCCGGGCTTCGGCAGTTCTTC. This translates into CASSPAGLRQFF.

This chain uses TRBV7-9 with TRBJ1-5, with 7 bases matching TRBD1. Germline CDR1 and CDR2: SEHNR and FQNEAQ (reference sequence). The CDR3 covers 16 residues. V lost 4 bases and J lost 0; bases outside the gene matches: 6. CDR3 sequence (DNA): TGTGCCAGCAGCTCAGGGACAGCAGATAGCAATCAGCCCCAGCATTTT. It codes for CASSSGTADSNQPQHF.

The chain uses TRBV5-1 and TRBJ2-4; TRBD2 is a possible D gene (7 bases). CDR1 is SGHRS and CDR2 is YFSETQ in the germline V gene. The CDR3 consists of 14 residues. V lost 1 base and J 5 bases, leaving 10 bases between the germline ends. CDR3 loop: CASSLQGRENIQYF. CDR3 sequence (DNA): TGCGCCAGCAGCTTGCAGGGGAGGGAAAACATTCAGTACTTC.

This sequence joins TRBV30 and TRBJ1-4; D might be TRBD1 (5 bases). Trimming took 2 bases from V and 8 from J, leaving 12 bases between them. CDR1 is GTSNPN and CDR2 is SVGIG in the germline V gene (reference sequence). This CDR3 is 13 amino acids long. CDR3 nucleotides: TGTGCCTGGAGTATAAACAGGAACGAAAAACTGTTTTTT. It yields the protein CAWSINRNEKLFF.

The table lists this clonotype with a few counts. The chain employs TRBV5-1 and TRBJ1-3; D ambiguous. Per the germline V gene, CDR1 is SGHRS and CDR2 is YFSETQ. The CDR3 is made up of 14 amino acids. The ends were cut back, 1 base at V and 4 bases at J, with 9 bases in the middle. The CDR3 DNA reads TGCGCCAGCAGCTTGACTCTGGAGGGAAACACCATATATTTT. Encoded protein: CASSLTLEGNTIYF.

The J gene is TRBJ2-5, the V gene TRBV4-1, with D possibly TRBD1 on 6 matching bases. Trimming cost V 0 bases and J 5 bases, with 13 bases left between them. Looked up from germline, CDR1 is MGHRA and CDR2 is YSYEKL. The CDR3 sequence is 15 residues long. The CDR3, as DNA: TGCGCCAGCAGCCAAGATCGGAGAAGGGGGGAGACCCAGTACTTC. As protein: CASSQDRRRGETQYF.

This clonotype came up a few times. The chain recombines TRBV5-1 with TRBJ2-1; 10 bases are shared with TRBD2. The CDR3 contains 15 residues. Germline V gene lookup returns CDR1 SGHRS and CDR2 YFSETQ. The trim removed 2 bases at V and 5 bases at J, leaving 4 bases unmatched. The CDR3 DNA is TGCGCCAGCAGCTTACTAGCGGGGTTAAACAATGAGCAGTTCTTC. It specifies CASSLLAGLNNEQFF. Supplemented by reference TRBV5-1 and TRBJ2-1, the full variable domain reads KAGVTQTPRYLIKTRGQQVTLSCSPISGHRSVSWYQQTPGQGLQFLFEYFSETQRNKGNFPGRFSGRQFSNSRSEMNVSTLELGDSALYLCASSLLAGLNNEQFFGPGTRLTVL.

Details on this clonotype: It may be a read error: a sequence one base away is much more abundant. This chain's CDR3 is CATSAKVGASYNEQFF. DNA of the CDR3: TGTGCCACCAGTGCCAAGGTCGGGGCCTCCTACAATGAGCAGTTCTTC. The chain is built from TRBV24-1 and TRBJ2-1; perhaps D is TRBD1 or TRBD2 (5 bases each). Germline loops: CDR1 KGHDR, CDR2 SFDVKD. Trimming removed 5 bases at V and 0 bases at J, with 13 bases between. This CDR3 has 16 residues.

This chain joins TRBV6-5 and TRBJ1-2; TRBD1 matches 8 bases. The germline CDR1 and CDR2 sequences are MNHEY and SVGAGI. The ends lost 6 bases at V and 3 bases at J; junction bases unmatched: 6. This CDR3 has 14 residues. Here the CDR3 reads CASRGQGQHYGYTF. Here the CDR3 DNA reads TGTGCCAGCAGAGGACAGGGTCAGCACTATGGCTACACCTTC.

This clonotype was detected ten times or more. This chain connects TRBV7-2 to TRBJ2-2, with D unclear. Per germline, CDR1 SGHTA and CDR2 FQGNSA. Trimming removed 3 bases at V and 9 bases at J, with 17 bases between. This CDR3 comprises 15 residues. The CDR3: CASSFRSGYSRELFF. CDR3 DNA sequence: TGTGCCAGCAGCTTTAGGTCGGGCTATTCCCGGGAGCTGTTTTTT.

The chain recombines TRBV5-4 with TRBJ2-5; D ambiguous. The CDR3 is 13 amino acids. Looked up from germline, CDR1 is SGHNT and CDR2 is YYREEE (reference sequence). V was clipped by 5 bases and J by 5 bases, with 13 bases between them. The CDR3: CASSPVIQETQYF. The CDR3 DNA follows: TGTGCCAGCAGTCCGGTTATCCAGGAGACCCAGTACTTC. Using reference TRBV5-4 and TRBJ2-5 for the parts outside the CDR3, the full variable domain is ETGVTQSPTHLIKTRGQQVTLRCSSQSGHNTVSWYQQALGQGPQFIFQYYREEENGRGNFPPRFSGLQFPNYSSELNVNALELDDSALYLCASSPVIQETQYFGPGTRLLVL.

This chain connects TRBV5-1 to TRBJ2-7, with 13 bases lining up with TRBD2. The junction had 3 bases not matched to a gene; V was cut back by 5 bases and J by 4 bases. There are 14 residues in the CDR3. The germline V gene has CDR1 SGHRS and CDR2 YFSETQ. The CDR3 coding sequence is TGCGCCAGCAGTAGGACTAGCGGGGGTTACGAGCAGTACTTC. It translates to CASSRTSGGYEQYF. Supplemented by reference TRBV5-1 and TRBJ2-7, the full variable domain reads KAGVTQTPRYLIKTRGQQVTLSCSPISGHRSVSWYQQTPGQGLQFLFEYFSETQRNKGNFPGRFSGRQFSNSRSEMNVSTLELGDSALYLCASSRTSGGYEQYFGPGTRLTVT.

The chain couples TRBV5-1 to TRBJ2-2; D is uncertain. This CDR3 is 15 amino acids long. Trimming shortened V by 0 bases and J by 4 bases, and 10 bases separated the two germline ends. Germline assignment: CDR1 SGHRS and CDR2 YFSETQ. The CDR3 coding sequence is TGCGCCAGCAGCTTGGTTACTCAGGCCACCGGGGAGCTGTTTTTT. It translates to CASSLVTQATGELFF.

The chain carries TRBV5-1 and TRBJ2-2; the D gene is possibly TRBD1 (5 bases). Germline V gene data show CDR1 as SGHRS and CDR2 as YFSETQ. The length of the CDR3 is 16 residues. Trimming pared 3 bases from V and 2 bases from J, leaving 14 bases between. CDR3 sequence (DNA): TGCGCCAGCAGCTCCCAGGGAAACTCCAACACCGGGGAGCTGTTTTTT. Translated: CASSSQGNSNTGELFF.

This clonotype showed up just a few times. The junction shows a germline mismatch at one end, possibly a read error. The rearrangement uses TRBV9 and TRBJ1-2; no firm D call. The CDR3 covers 12 residues. Germline V CDR1 and CDR2: SGDLS, YYNGEE. The CDR3 loop is CASSVGLRVPHF. The CDR3 DNA reads as TGTGCCAGCAGCGTAGGGTTACGTGTTCCCCACTTC.

This clonotype has more than one count but fewer than ten. The chain recombines TRBV20-1 with TRBJ2-7; a possible D gene is TRBD2 (5 bases). This CDR3 spans 15 amino acids. The germline gives CDR1 DFQATT, CDR2 SNEGSKA (reference sequence). Trimming took off 3 bases at V and 4 bases at J, with 19 bases between the two ends. The CDR3 loop is CSARPDLLGAYEQYF. CDR3 DNA sequence: TGCAGTGCTAGGCCAGATTTACTAGGAGCATACGAGCAGTACTTC.

This sequence joins TRBV2 and TRBJ1-1, with 7 bases that match TRBD1. After removal of 9 bases from V and 2 bases from J, the junction contained 9 bases not matched to a gene. CDR3 length: 14 residues. Germline V CDR1 and CDR2: SNHLY, FYNNEI. The CDR3 is CASMTRTGNTEAFF. The CDR3 nucleotides are TGTGCCAGTATGACCCGGACAGGAAACACTGAAGCTTTCTTT. Supplemented by reference TRBV2 and TRBJ1-1, the full variable domain reads EPEVTQTPSHQVTQMGQEVILRCVPISNHLYFYWYRQILGQKVEFLVSFYNNEISEKSEIFDDQFSVERPDGSNFTLKIRSTKLEDSAMYFCASMTRTGNTEAFFGQGTRLTVV.

The chain employs TRBV20-1 and TRBJ2-3, with unresolved D. CDR1 and CDR2 from the germline V gene are DFQATT and SNEGSKA (reference sequence). The germline V and J ends were trimmed by 4 bases and 4 bases, with 6 bases remaining between them. CDR3 length: 11 amino acids. The CDR3 DNA reads as TGCAGTGCTAAAAGGGCAGATACGCAGTATTTT. Translated, it gives CSAKRADTQYF.

This clonotype was observed a handful of times. CDR3 DNA: TGTGCCAGCAGCCTAGACTGGACAGGGAACTATGGCTACACCTTC. This sequence encodes CASSLDWTGNYGYTF. The gene calls are TRBV7-9 and TRBJ1-2, with 8 bases that match TRBD1. Trimming removed 5 bases from V and 2 bases from J; junction bases left unmatched: 7. CDR1 and CDR2 (germline): SEHNR, FQNEAQ (reference sequence). The CDR3 extends over 15 amino acids.

This clonotype was picked up a small number of times. Here the CDR3 reads CASSYSTGLRAFF. The CDR3, as DNA: TGTGCCAGCAGTTACTCGACAGGGTTGCGAGCTTTCTTT. The chain links TRBV6-5 to TRBJ1-1; 7 bases line up with TRBD1. The ends lost 0 bases at V and 10 bases at J; junction bases unmatched: 5. CDR3 length: 13 amino acids. The germline CDR1 and CDR2 sequences are MNHEY and SVGAGI.